These 20 T cell receptor beta chains came from one sample sequenced in a study of shared clonotypes between healthy human individuals. Cells designated naive CD8 were CD45RO-negative and were positively selected for CCR7, with terminally differentiated effector memory CD45RA+ cells excluded. The assay was immunoSEQ multiplex PCR, and TCRdb's table has in-frame clones only and misses some. Of about 2.1 million clones in the sample, 90% to 95% are singletons; the top ten hold 1.5% to 2%. Sequenced: naive CD8+ T cells from PBMCs. The receptors were gathered from a man between 18 and 35 years old in good health. Some clones in this sample may be carry-over from other donors' samples.

This clone has just one count. The chain uses TRBV13 and TRBJ1-3; D remains unclear. With 0 bases removed from V and 3 bases from J, the gap between germline ends came to 6 bases. Germline assignment: CDR1 PRHDT and CDR2 FYEKMQ (reference sequence). CDR3 size: 14 residues. As DNA, the CDR3 is TGTGCCAGCAGCTTAGGGGGTAATGGAAACACCATATATTTT. Amino acid sequence: CASSLGGNGNTIYF.

This chain links TRBV19 with TRBJ1-3; D unresolved. The CDR3 loop spans 13 amino acids. V was trimmed by 6 bases and J by 1 base, leaving 7 bases between them. CDR1 and CDR2 (germline): LNHDA, SQIVND (reference sequence). CDR3 sequence: CASRGRSGNTIYF. In nucleotides, the CDR3 is TGTGCCAGTAGAGGTCGATCTGGAAACACCATATATTTT.

This clone has only one observation. V is TRBV5-6 and J is TRBJ1-1; tentatively, D is TRBD1 (5 bases). The germline V gene has CDR1 SGHDT and CDR2 YYEEEE. Trimming took 1 base from V and 3 from J, leaving 7 bases between them. This CDR3 region has 13 residues. As DNA, the CDR3 is TGTGCCAGCAGCTTGATGGGGGACACTGAAGCTTTCTTT. Its translation: CASSLMGDTEAFF.

This rearrangement joins TRBV19 to TRBJ2-7, with D perhaps matching TRBD1 (6 bases). Looked up from germline, CDR1 is LNHDA and CDR2 is SQIVND (reference sequence). The CDR3 totals 13 residues. V was pared by 6 bases and J by 6 bases, with 15 bases between. The DNA of the CDR3 is TGTGCCAGTAGCCCCCGGTGGGGGCGCGAGCAGTACTTC. This encodes CASSPRWGREQYF. Drawing the rest from reference TRBV19 and TRBJ2-7, the complete variable domain is DGGITQSPKYLFRKEGQNVTLSCEQNLNHDAMYWYRQDPGQGLRLIYYSQIVNDFQKGDIAEGYSVSREKKESFPLTVTSAQKNPTAFYLCASSPRWGREQYFGPGTRLTVT.

The chain links TRBV19 to TRBJ1-5; TRBD1 might be the D (5 bases). Germline V CDR1 and CDR2: LNHDA, SQIVND (reference sequence). The CDR3 runs 15 residues. V was clipped by 5 bases and J by 9 bases, with 20 bases between them. The CDR3 protein is CASSYSTALPGPQHF. The CDR3 DNA sequence: TGTGCCAGTAGTTACTCGACAGCGCTACCTGGGCCCCAGCATTTT.

V gene TRBV10-2 combines with J gene TRBJ2-7, with D possibly being TRBD1 (6 bases). Trimming took 2 bases from V and 3 from J, leaving 14 bases between them. The CDR3 contains 15 residues. Germline CDR1 and CDR2: WSHSY and SAAADI. The CDR3 reads CASSEMSRGGYEQYF. In DNA form, the CDR3 reads TGCGCCAGCAGTGAGATGTCTAGAGGGGGCTACGAGCAGTACTTC.

J is TRBJ2-7 and V is TRBV4-2, with D perhaps TRBD2 (5 bases). Germline assignment: CDR1 LGHNA and CDR2 YNFKEQ. V lost 1 base, J lost 5 bases, and 9 bases lay in between. The length of the CDR3 is 13 residues. CDR3 in DNA: TGTGCCAGCAGCCAAGCTATAGCGCACGAGCAGTACTTC. Its protein product is CASSQAIAHEQYF.

The chain is built from TRBV25-1 and TRBJ2-2; no clear D. This CDR3 contains 15 residues. Germline CDR1 is MGHDK and CDR2 is SYGVNS. The germline V and J ends were trimmed by 6 bases and 0 bases, with 11 bases remaining between them. The DNA of the CDR3 is TGTGCCAGCAGATCCCGGGTCGCGAACACCGGGGAGCTGTTTTTT. Translating it yields CASRSRVANTGELFF.

V usage is TRBV19 and J usage is TRBJ2-1; TRBD2 matches 13 bases. Unmatched junction bases numbered 3, after V lost 0 bases and J lost 7 bases. Germline V CDR1 and CDR2: LNHDA, SQIVND (reference sequence). The length of the CDR3 is 16 residues. The CDR3 DNA sequence: TGTGCCAGTAGTATAGAACTAGCGGGAGGGCCGAATGAGCAGTTCTTC. Its translation is CASSIELAGGPNEQFF.

The chain couples TRBV7-9 to TRBJ2-1; 7 bases fit TRBD2. This CDR3 has 16 amino acids. Germline V gene lookup returns CDR1 SEHNR and CDR2 FQNEAQ (reference sequence). The ends lost 4 bases at V and 3 bases at J; junction bases unmatched: 9. In DNA form, the CDR3 reads TGTGCCAGCAGCTATCTAGCGGACAACTACTACAATGAGCAGTTCTTC. Translated, it gives CASSYLADNYYNEQFF.

V and J are TRBV28 and TRBJ2-1, with TRBD2 as a possible D gene (6 bases). The germline CDR1 and CDR2 sequences are MDHEN and SYDVKM. The CDR3 is 16 residues long. Trimming cost V 2 bases and J 6 bases, with 17 bases left between them. The CDR3 is CASSLRLGGPGNEQFF. CDR3 in DNA: TGTGCCAGCAGTTTAAGGCTGGGAGGCCCCGGCAATGAGCAGTTCTTC.

The chain employs TRBV19 and TRBJ1-2, with a possible D match to TRBD1 (5 bases). This CDR3 is built from 17 residues. V was cut by 2 bases and J by 0 bases, with 16 bases left in between. CDR1 is LNHDA and CDR2 is SQIVND in the germline V gene (reference sequence). The CDR3 sequence is CASSIRGPFSTNYGYTF. DNA of the CDR3: TGTGCCAGTAGTATACGGGGACCTTTCTCCACTAACTATGGCTACACCTTC.

This clone was detected only once. The CDR3 reads CASSPTGEATEAFF. The CDR3 DNA sequence: TGTGCCAGCAGTCCAACAGGGGAGGCCACTGAAGCTTTCTTT. The rearrangement links TRBV27 to TRBJ1-1; 7 nucleotides line up with TRBD1. J gave up 4 bases and V 5 bases, and 7 bases lay outside the gene matches. The length of the CDR3 is 14 residues. Germline V CDR1 and CDR2: MNHEY, SMNVEV (reference sequence).

The chain is built from TRBV27 and TRBJ1-1; maybe TRBD1 (6 bases). Per germline, CDR1 MNHEY and CDR2 SMNVEV (reference sequence). V was trimmed by 1 base and J by 5 bases, leaving 14 bases between them. The CDR3 extends over 15 amino acids. As DNA, the CDR3 is TGTGCCAGCAGTTTATGGTCGGGGGCCGGGACTGAAGCTTTCTTT. Translating gives CASSLWSGAGTEAFF.

As to this clone: The identical CDR3 is also encoded by other nucleotide sequences in the sample. The chain links TRBV2 to TRBJ2-7; 7 bases map to TRBD1. CDR1 and CDR2 (germline): SNHLY, FYNNEI. This CDR3 is 13 amino acids long. V trimming: 4 bases; J trimming: 0 bases; junction bases outside the gene matches: 0. The CDR3 DNA follows: TGTGCCAGCAGTGGGGACAGCTCCTACGAGCAGTACTTC. Its translation is CASSGDSSYEQYF. The full variable domain, completed using reference TRBV2 and TRBJ2-7, is EPEVTQTPSHQVTQMGQEVILRCVPISNHLYFYWYRQILGQKVEFLVSFYNNEISEKSEIFDDQFSVERPDGSNFTLKIRSTKLEDSAMYFCASSGDSSYEQYFGPGTRLTVT.

This clone was found a few times. This rearrangement joins TRBV27 to TRBJ1-5; D call uncertain. With 7 bases removed from V and 7 bases from J, the gap between germline ends came to 20 bases. The CDR3 totals 15 residues. Germline CDR1 and CDR2: MNHEY and SMNVEV (reference sequence). CDR3: CASTQRPGTGQPQHF. The CDR3 nucleotides read TGTGCCAGCACTCAACGACCGGGAACGGGGCAGCCCCAGCATTTT.

This chain joins TRBV29-1 and TRBJ2-3; TRBD1 aligns across 7 bases. This CDR3 region has 15 residues. CDR1 is SQVTM, CDR2 ANQGSEA, per germline. V was pared by 7 bases and J by 0 bases, with 10 bases of the junction left unmatched. CDR3 sequence reads: CSGQRLTGSTDTQYF. The CDR3 bases are TGCAGCGGACAACGGCTGACAGGGAGCACAGATACGCAGTATTTT.

The sample holds a few counts of this clone. One end of the junction is discordant with germline, which a read error may explain. Other DNA sequences in this specimen translate into the identical CDR3. This sequence joins TRBV6-5 and TRBJ1-5; no reliable D call. This CDR3 contains 13 residues. Germline loops: CDR1 MNHEY, CDR2 SVGAGI. The CDR3 protein is CASSYYINQPQHF. In DNA form, the CDR3 reads TGTGCCAGCAGCTACTACATCAATCAGCCCCAGCATTTT.

The chain uses TRBV5-1 and TRBJ2-1, with 10 bases fitting TRBD2. Germline CDR1 is SGHRS and CDR2 is YFSETQ. V was clipped by 0 bases and J by 8 bases; unmatched bases: 8. CDR3 length: 16 residues. Written as DNA, the CDR3 is TGCGCCAGCAGCTTGGCGCCTAGCGGGAGTATTTATGAGCAGTTCTTC. Amino acid sequence: CASSLAPSGSIYEQFF. Looking up the rest from reference TRBV5-1 and TRBJ2-1 gives the full variable domain: KAGVTQTPRYLIKTRGQQVTLSCSPISGHRSVSWYQQTPGQGLQFLFEYFSETQRNKGNFPGRFSGRQFSNSRSEMNVSTLELGDSALYLCASSLAPSGSIYEQFFGPGTRLTVL.

The chain joins TRBV6-4 to TRBJ1-1; D is unclear. The CDR3 has 13 residues. The germline V and J ends were trimmed by 9 bases and 7 bases, with 18 bases remaining between them. Germline CDR1 and CDR2: MRHNA and SNTAGT. DNA of the CDR3: TGTGCCAGGTCGGTTATTGGGCATAGTGAAGCTTTCTTT. Protein: CARSVIGHSEAFF.